The sequence of this T cell receptor beta chain was determined in a study of cytomegalovirus exposure and HLA in healthy donors. Study summary: The 120 validation repertoires were produced on the same platform as the 670 or so repertoires of the first cohort. This was reported in a later analysis. Points from the study as a whole: Reports indicated that the classifier achieved high specificity and sensitivity in diagnosing cytomegalovirus status. The dataset shows that most TCR sequences were rare, while some public TCRs occurred in many donors.

Note on this clone: Its antigen remains unknown.

These donors were members of the roughly 120-subject validation cohort, a group separate from the approximately 670-subject first cohort. Sequencing was performed with immunoSEQ multiplex PCR; in TCRdb, only in-frame clones are kept and a portion is missing. Here the sample spans around 52,000 clones, over 75% being singletons. Sequencing used PBMCs. This sequence was found in a woman aged 25 to 45 in good health and CMV-seronegative.

The CDR3 here is CASRRDTDTQYF. The CDR3 DNA sequence: TGCGCCAGCAGGAGGGACACAGATACGCAGTATTTT. The J gene is TRBJ2-3, the V gene TRBV5-1, with a possible D match to TRBD2 (5 bases). The CDR3 covers 12 residues. Trimming removed 5 bases from V and 2 bases from J, with 6 bases in between. Per germline, CDR1 SGHRS and CDR2 YFSETQ.